Included here is one T cell receptor (beta chain) sequence, with context. As yet, its antigen is unknown. The PCR employed 60 Vbeta primers together with 13 Jbeta primers. Sequencing was performed with immunoSEQ multiplex PCR; in TCRdb, only in-frame clones are kept and a portion is missing. This table holds some 180,000 clones, over 80% found once. These data are taken from a study of cytomegalovirus exposure and HLA in healthy donors. Whole-study findings and limits: It emerged from a later analysis that several of the most significant clusters appeared to be linked to common viral pathogens.

Germline CDR1 reads MDHEN; CDR2 reads SYDVKM. The CDR3 length is 15 residues. V was clipped by 4 bases and J by 3 bases; unmatched bases: 5. The sequence was collected from a man aged 35 to 55 in good health and CMV-seronegative. The chain uses TRBV28 and TRBJ2-7; TRBD2 matches at 11 bases. Sequences were obtained from PBMCs. The CDR3 protein is CASSSYTSGSYEQYF. CDR3 DNA: TGTGCCAGCAGTTCCTATACTAGCGGGAGCTACGAGCAGTACTTC.